This record looks at one T cell receptor (beta chain) sequence and its context. Germline values: CDR1 MDHEN, CDR2 SYDVKM. The CDR3 loop spans 15 amino acids. Trimming cost V 5 bases and J 2 bases; bases outside gene matches: 3. Time point noted: pretreatment peripheral blood. Pretreatment and on-treatment samples were taken, numbering 1 to 8 per patient. These data originate in a study of PD-L1 blockade in urothelial cancer. Measured with immunoSEQ multiplex PCR; TCRdb has only the in-frame clones, and not every one. This sample has 86,000 or so clones, with more than 75% found just once. Material: PBMCs, obtained around atezolizumab (anti-PD-L1) treatment. The chain employs TRBV28 and TRBJ1-5; TRBD1 agrees at 10 bases. The receptor comes from a man aged 55 to 70 with urothelial cancer. CDR3 sequence (DNA): TGTGCCAGCAGTCGGACAGGGGGAGGCAATCAGCCCCAGCATTTT. This codes for CASSRTGGGNQPQHF.